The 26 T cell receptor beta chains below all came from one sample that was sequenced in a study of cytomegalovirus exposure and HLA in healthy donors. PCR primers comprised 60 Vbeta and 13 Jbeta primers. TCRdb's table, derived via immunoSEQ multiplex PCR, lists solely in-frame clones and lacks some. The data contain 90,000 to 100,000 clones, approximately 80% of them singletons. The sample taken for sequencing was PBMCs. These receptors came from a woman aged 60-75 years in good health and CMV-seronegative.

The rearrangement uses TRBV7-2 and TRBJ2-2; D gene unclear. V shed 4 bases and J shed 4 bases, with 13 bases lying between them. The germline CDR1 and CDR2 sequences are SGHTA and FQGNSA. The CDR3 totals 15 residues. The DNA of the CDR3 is TGTGCCAGCAGCTCCCAGTTTGGGCGCACCGGGGAGCTGTTTTTT. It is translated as CASSSQFGRTGELFF.

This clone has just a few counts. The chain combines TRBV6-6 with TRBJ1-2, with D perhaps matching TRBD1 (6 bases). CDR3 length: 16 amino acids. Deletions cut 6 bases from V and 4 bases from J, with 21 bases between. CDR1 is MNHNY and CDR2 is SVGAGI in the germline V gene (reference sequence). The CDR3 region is CASRILQGPIVYGYTF. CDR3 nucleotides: TGTGCCAGCAGAATACTACAGGGACCTATCGTCTATGGCTACACCTTC.

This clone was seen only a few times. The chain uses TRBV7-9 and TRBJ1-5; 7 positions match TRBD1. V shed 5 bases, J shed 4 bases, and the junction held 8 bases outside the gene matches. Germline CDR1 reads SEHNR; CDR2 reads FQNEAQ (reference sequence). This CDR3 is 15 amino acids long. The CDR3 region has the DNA TGTGCCAGCAGCCCCGGGACAGCACCAAATCAGCCCCAGCATTTT. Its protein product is CASSPGTAPNQPQHF.

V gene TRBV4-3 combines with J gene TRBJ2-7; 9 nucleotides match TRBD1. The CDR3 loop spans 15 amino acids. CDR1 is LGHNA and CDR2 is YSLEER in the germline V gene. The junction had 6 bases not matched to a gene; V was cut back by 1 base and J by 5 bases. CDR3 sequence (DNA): TGCGCCAGCAGCCAAGGTCCGGGACAGGGAGACGAGCAGTACTTC. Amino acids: CASSQGPGQGDEQYF.

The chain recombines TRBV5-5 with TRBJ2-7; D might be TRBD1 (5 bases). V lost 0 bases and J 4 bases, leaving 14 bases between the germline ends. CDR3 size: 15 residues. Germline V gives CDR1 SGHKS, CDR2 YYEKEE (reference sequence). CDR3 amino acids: CASSLVLDIGYEQYF. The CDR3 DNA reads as TGTGCCAGCAGCTTGGTACTGGACATTGGTTACGAGCAGTACTTC.

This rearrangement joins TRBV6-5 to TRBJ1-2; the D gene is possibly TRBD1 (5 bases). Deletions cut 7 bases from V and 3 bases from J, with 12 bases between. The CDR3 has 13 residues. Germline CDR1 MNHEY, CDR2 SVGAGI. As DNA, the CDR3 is TGTGCCAGCAAAAGAGACAGAGACTATGGCTACACCTTC. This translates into CASKRDRDYGYTF.

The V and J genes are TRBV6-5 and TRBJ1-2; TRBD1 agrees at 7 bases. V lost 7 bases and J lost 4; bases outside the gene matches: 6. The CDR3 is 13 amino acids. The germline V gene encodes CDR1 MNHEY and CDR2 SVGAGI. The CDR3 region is CASTAGGVYGYTF. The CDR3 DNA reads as TGTGCCAGCACCGCAGGGGGTGTCTATGGCTACACCTTC.

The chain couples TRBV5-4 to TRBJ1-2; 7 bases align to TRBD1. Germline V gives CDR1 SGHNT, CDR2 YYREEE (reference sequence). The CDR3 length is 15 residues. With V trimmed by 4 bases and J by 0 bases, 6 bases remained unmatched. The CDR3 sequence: CASSPGQASNYGYTF. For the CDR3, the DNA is TGTGCCAGCAGCCCCGGACAGGCGTCTAACTATGGCTACACCTTC.

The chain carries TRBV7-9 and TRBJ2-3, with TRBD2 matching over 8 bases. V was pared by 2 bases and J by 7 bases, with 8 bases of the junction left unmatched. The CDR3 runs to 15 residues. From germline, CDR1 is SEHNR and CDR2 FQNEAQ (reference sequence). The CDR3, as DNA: TGTGCCAGCAGCTTAATGGGGACTAGTAAGAATACGCAGTATTTT. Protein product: CASSLMGTSKNTQYF.

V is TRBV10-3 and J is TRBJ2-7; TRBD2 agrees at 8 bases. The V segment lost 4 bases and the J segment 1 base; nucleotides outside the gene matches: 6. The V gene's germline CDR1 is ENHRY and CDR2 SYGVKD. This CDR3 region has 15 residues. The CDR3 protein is CAISGAGGRSYEQYF. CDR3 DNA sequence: TGTGCCATCAGTGGGGCGGGGGGTAGGTCCTACGAGCAGTACTTC.

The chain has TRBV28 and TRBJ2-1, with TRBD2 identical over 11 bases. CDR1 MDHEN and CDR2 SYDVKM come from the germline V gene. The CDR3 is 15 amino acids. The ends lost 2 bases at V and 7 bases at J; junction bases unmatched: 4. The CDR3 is CASSLLAGGKNEQFF. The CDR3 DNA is TGTGCCAGCAGTTTACTAGCGGGAGGTAAAAATGAGCAGTTCTTC.

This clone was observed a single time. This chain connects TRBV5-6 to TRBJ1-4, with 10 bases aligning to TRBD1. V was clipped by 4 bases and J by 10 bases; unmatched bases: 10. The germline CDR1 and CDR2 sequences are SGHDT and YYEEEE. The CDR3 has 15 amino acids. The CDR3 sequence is CASSVGQGGMRKLFF. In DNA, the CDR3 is TGTGCCAGCAGCGTCGGACAGGGGGGCATGAGAAAACTGTTTTTT.

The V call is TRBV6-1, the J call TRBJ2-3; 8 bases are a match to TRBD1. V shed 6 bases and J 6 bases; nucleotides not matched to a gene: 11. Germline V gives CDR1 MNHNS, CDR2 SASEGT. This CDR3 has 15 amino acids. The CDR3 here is CASRDDRGGSDTQYF. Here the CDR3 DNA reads TGTGCCAGCAGGGATGACAGGGGAGGCTCGGATACGCAGTATTTT.

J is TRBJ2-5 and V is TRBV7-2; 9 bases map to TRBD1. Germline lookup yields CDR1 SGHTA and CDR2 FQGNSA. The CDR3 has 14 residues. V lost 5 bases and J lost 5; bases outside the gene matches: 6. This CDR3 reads CASSGRTGVETQYF. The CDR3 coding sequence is TGTGCCAGCAGCGGACGGACAGGGGTGGAGACCCAGTACTTC.

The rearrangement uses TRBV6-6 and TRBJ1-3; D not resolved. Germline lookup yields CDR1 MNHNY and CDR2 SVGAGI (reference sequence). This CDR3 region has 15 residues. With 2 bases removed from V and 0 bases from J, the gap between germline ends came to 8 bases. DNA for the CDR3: TGTGCCAGCAGTTACGTGTATCCCTCTGGAAACACCATATATTTT. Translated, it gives CASSYVYPSGNTIYF.

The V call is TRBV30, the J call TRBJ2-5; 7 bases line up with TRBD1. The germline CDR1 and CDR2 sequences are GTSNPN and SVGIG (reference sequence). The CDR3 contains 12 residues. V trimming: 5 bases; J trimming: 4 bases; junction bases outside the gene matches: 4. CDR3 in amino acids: CAWRRGSETQYF. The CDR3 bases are TGTGCCTGGCGCAGGGGGTCAGAGACCCAGTACTTC.

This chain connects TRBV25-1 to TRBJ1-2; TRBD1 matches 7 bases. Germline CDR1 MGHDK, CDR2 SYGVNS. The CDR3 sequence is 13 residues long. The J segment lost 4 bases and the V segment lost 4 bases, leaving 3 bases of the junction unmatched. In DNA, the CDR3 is TGTGCCAGCAGTGGACAGGGACCCTATGGCTACACCTTC. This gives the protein CASSGQGPYGYTF.

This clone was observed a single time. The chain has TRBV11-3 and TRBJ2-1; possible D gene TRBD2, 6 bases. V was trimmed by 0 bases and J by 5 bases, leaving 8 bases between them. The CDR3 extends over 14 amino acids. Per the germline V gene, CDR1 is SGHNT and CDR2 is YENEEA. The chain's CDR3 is CASSLDGGDNEQFF. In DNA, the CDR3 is TGTGCCAGCAGCTTAGACGGCGGGGACAATGAGCAGTTCTTC.

The CDR3, as DNA: TGTGCCAGCAGCCGGGGTGAGGCGGGGATAACTTACAATGAGCAGTTCTTC. It translates to CASSRGEAGITYNEQFF. The chain couples TRBV9 to TRBJ2-1, with D possibly being TRBD2 (6 bases). Trimming removed 4 bases at V and 4 bases at J, with 21 bases between. The germline V gene encodes CDR1 SGDLS and CDR2 YYNGEE. The length of the CDR3 is 17 residues.

The CDR3 bases are TGTGCTAGTGGGGTTAGCGGGGGGGTACAAGAGACCCAGTACTTC. Protein product: CASGVSGGVQETQYF. The chain joins TRBV12-5 to TRBJ2-5, with 11 nucleotides matching TRBD2. Germline CDR1 reads LGHNT; CDR2 reads FRNRAP. J was trimmed by 2 bases and V by 6 bases; bases with no gene match: 5. The CDR3 is 15 residues long.

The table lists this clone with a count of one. The CDR3 here is CASSPRQSLRAPLHF. The CDR3 nucleotides read TGTGCCAGCAGCCCCAGACAGTCTCTCCGGGCACCCCTCCACTTT. The V call is TRBV9, the J call TRBJ1-6, with D possibly matching TRBD1 (5 bases). Looked up from germline, CDR1 is SGDLS and CDR2 is YYNGEE. Trimming took off 4 bases at V and 11 bases at J, with 19 bases between the two ends. This CDR3 region has 15 residues.

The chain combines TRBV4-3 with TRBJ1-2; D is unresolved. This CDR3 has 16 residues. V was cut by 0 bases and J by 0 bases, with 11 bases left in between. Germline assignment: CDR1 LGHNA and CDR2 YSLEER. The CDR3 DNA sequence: TGCGCCAGCAGCCAAGATGTGGTAACAGCTAACTATGGCTACACCTTC. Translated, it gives CASSQDVVTANYGYTF.

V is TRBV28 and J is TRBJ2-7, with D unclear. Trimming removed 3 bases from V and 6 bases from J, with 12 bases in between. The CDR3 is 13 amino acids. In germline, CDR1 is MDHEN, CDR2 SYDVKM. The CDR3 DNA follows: TGTGCCAGCAGTTTGGAACAGCCGAGCGAGCAGTACTTC. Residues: CASSLEQPSEQYF. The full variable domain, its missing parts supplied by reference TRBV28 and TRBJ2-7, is DVKVTQSSRYLVKRTGEKVFLECVQDMDHENMFWYRQDPGLGLRLIYFSYDVKMKEKGDIPEGYSVSREKKERFSLILESASTNQTSMYLCASSLEQPSEQYFGPGTRLTVT.

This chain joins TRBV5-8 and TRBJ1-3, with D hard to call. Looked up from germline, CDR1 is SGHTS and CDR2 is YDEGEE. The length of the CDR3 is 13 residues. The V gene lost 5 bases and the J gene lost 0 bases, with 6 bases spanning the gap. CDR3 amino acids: CASRVSSGNTIYF. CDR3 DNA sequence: TGTGCCAGCAGAGTCAGCTCTGGAAACACCATATATTTT.

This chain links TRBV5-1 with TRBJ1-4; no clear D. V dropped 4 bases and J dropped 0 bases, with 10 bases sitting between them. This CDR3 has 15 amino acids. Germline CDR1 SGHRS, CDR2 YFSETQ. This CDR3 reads CASSPEGATNEKLFF. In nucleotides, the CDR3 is TGCGCCAGCAGCCCTGAGGGAGCAACTAATGAAAAACTGTTTTTT.

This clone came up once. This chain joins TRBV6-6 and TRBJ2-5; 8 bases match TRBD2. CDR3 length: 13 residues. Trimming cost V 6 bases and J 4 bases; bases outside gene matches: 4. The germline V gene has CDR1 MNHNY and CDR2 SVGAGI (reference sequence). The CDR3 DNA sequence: TGTGCCAGCAGCACGGGACTAGTAGAGACCCAGTACTTC. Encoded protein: CASSTGLVETQYF.